The T cell receptor (beta chain) described here comes from a study of cytomegalovirus exposure and HLA in healthy donors. Study-wide findings and caveats: HLA alleles were associated with around 17,000 TCR beta sequences in a later analysis at 0.05 false discovery rate.

To note about this clone: What it binds is unknown.

The PCR ran on 60 Vbeta and 13 Jbeta primers. Measured with immunoSEQ multiplex PCR; TCRdb has only the in-frame clones, and not every one. The table records approximately 140,000 clones, roughly two thirds of them present only once. CDR1 SNHLY and CDR2 FYNNEI come from the germline V gene. The germline V and J ends were trimmed by 7 bases and 1 base, with 16 bases remaining between them. This CDR3 is 15 amino acids long. Input material: PBMCs. This TCR was sampled from a woman between 40 and 50 years old in good health and CMV-seronegative. The chain joins TRBV2 to TRBJ1-1; no firm D call. As DNA, the CDR3 is TGTGCCAGCACCCTTATAATGCTAGGGAACACTGAAGCTTTCTTT. Translating it yields CASTLIMLGNTEAFF.